This T cell receptor beta chain was observed in a study of cytomegalovirus exposure and HLA in healthy donors (dated by TCRdb to about 2017). Regarding the study in general: According to an earlier analysis of a few hundred of the donors, about 179 million T cells yielded roughly 110 million unique TCR beta sequences and about 280 Gb of sequence data. Roughly 300 gigabases of sequencing data and around 88 million unique TCR sequences made up an early release that covered some 640 HLA-typed donors. Among the roughly 370 genotyped donors, about 83% belonged to the genetic ancestry cluster associated with self-reported Caucasian donors. The study aimed to test whether cataloging public T cell receptors could reveal signatures of past pathogen exposure. The T cell repertoires of roughly 660 subjects were profiled by immunosequencing and related to cytomegalovirus serostatus. In addition to the first cohort of 650 to 800 subjects, a separate validation cohort of some 120 different subjects was used. To predict cytomegalovirus infection status, the study brought together high-throughput TCR immunosequencing, statistical association of individual TCRs with disease status, and machine learning. In a later analysis, previously published TCR beta repertoires from 550 to 750 donors were re-analyzed and high-resolution HLA genotyping was added so that TCR occurrence patterns could be studied. In the later analysis, no new phenotypic data were used to find candidate immune exposures; instead, reliance was placed on TCR beta sequences and their occurrence across donors. To decide whether each TCR beta V gene segment behaved as functional or pseudogenic, an earlier analysis of some 600 of the donors relied on high-throughput TCR beta sequencing. Donor age, sex, ethnicity and CMV serostatus were compiled alongside the repertoire data. In a later genetic analysis, genome-wide SNP genotypes for about 65% of the roughly 700 donors were used, and that subset was treated as a discovery cohort. All discovery cohort repertoires had been generated using a single sequencing platform. Both class I and class II loci were covered by HLA typing, at four-digit resolution. Typing coverage differed by locus: A, B, C, DRB1 and DQB1 were typed in roughly 629-630 donors, DQA1 in 522, DPA1 in some 570, and DPB1 in 400 to 490. About 5 DR-DQ haplotypes were handled as single units for association and clustering, since linkage in the cohort was strong. Among around 400 genotyped donors of the cohort, an average of roughly 240,000 unique TCR beta nucleotide sequences were sequenced per donor, around 20% of them non-productive. Paper-wide results and their limitations: In an earlier analysis of about 550 of the donors, most TCR beta V segments were observed in productive rearrangements about 87% or about 30% of the time, broadly matching IMGT annotations. Because some donors lacked HLA typing at each locus, the association tests relied only on the typed subset. In a later analysis, TCR association rates were found to vary across HLA loci, with the most associated TCRs seen for DRB1 alleles and the fewest for HLA-C alleles. This cohort had only TCR beta chains sequenced, and the lack of alpha or paired-chain data limited which features could be detected. At a false discovery rate of 0.05, a later analysis linked under 20,000 TCR beta sequences to specific HLA alleles. A further reported finding was that TCR beta sequences accurately predicted the HLA-A and HLA-B alleles for most subjects in the first cohort. The classifier was reported to diagnose cytomegalovirus status with high specificity and sensitivity in both the original cohort and the validation cohort. V-gene and J-gene trimming of TCR beta chains was associated with a missense DCLRE1C variant in a later genetic analysis, and the association was replicated in an independent cohort. The earlier analysis of some 540 of the donors excluded over 15 rarely observed V segments, including chromosome 9 orphons, because counts were too low. The study listed 150 to 200 TCR beta chains as associated with cytomegalovirus. Several of the top co-occurrence clusters appeared to be linked to parvovirus B19, influenza, CMV and Epstein-Barr virus, according to a later analysis. According to a later analysis, most CMV-associated TCR beta chains appeared to be HLA-restricted, and the HLA associations seemed to be driven largely by CMV exposure. The 87-base-pair reads could not distinguish some IMGT-functional V segments, including TRBV6-2 and TRBV6-3, so those segments were excluded. According to the authors, the approach could potentially be generalized to other disease states and immunological phenotypes. Three of the identified cytomegalovirus-associated TCR beta chains were confirmed in vitro to be specific for cytomegalovirus antigens. Most TCR sequences were seen in very few donors, while some public TCRs were found in many individuals. In a later analysis, HLA-associated TCR beta chains showed more clonal expansion and lower generation probabilities than non-associated chains that were equally common. When HLA alleles, especially DR and DQ, strongly co-occurred, TCR associations were difficult to assign to individual alleles. Sequencing depth was assumed to be roughly uniform across donors in the presence/absence analyses, though that assumption may not hold. A cluster of highly shared sequence variants was judged likely to represent a technical artifact of the sequencing pipeline. A later genetic analysis reported fewer N-insertions in productive TCRs among donors in an Asian-associated ancestry cluster than the approximately 700-donor mean. Linkage disequilibrium might explain the correlated functional status among segregating V segments, but an unknown experimental factor could not be ruled out. For the cohort, immune exposure information was limited to CMV serostatus.

The germline V gene yields MNHEY for CDR1 and SVGAGI for CDR2. V was cut back by 2 bases and J by 2 bases, leaving a gap of 10 bases between them. Including cysteine and phenylalanine, the CDR3 has 16 amino acids. Just CDR3 DNA is preserved here, 48 bases in frame from base 1. In total, fewer than 750 healthy bone marrow donors made up the cohort. At the time of sampling, every cohort member was nominally healthy, though immune exposures that went unrecorded were likely present. The donor was CMV seropositive and belonged to the group of 270 or so seropositive cohort members. A peripheral blood sample was provided by each donor, and peripheral blood mononuclear cells were used for TCR beta sequencing. The Qiagen DNeasy Blood Extraction Kit was used to extract genomic DNA from the blood cell samples. To note about this clone: It lacks a known antigen.

The library was generated by the immunoSEQ multiplex PCR assay. For the multiplex PCR, a mixture combining 60 forward primers for TCR Vbeta segments and 13 reverse primers for TCR Jbeta segments was used. The CDR3 region of rearranged TCR beta genes was amplified from genomic DNA with a multiplex PCR assay. The Illumina HiSeq System was used to sequence the amplified TCR beta libraries as 87-base-pair reads. In the authors' own workflow: A later analysis tallied 75 million to 95 million unique TCR beta chains across the 700 or so repertoires, and about 10 million of those chains were shared by two or more donors. A nearest-neighbor algorithm error-corrected the raw reads and collapsed the reads into unique sequences, merging closely related sequences to remove PCR and sequencing errors. CDR3 sequences were aligned to IMGT reference sequences to assign V, D and J gene segments. Each retained sequence needed at least a six-nucleotide match to both a V gene segment and a J gene segment. A rearrangement counted as productive if the CDR3 had no stop codons and remained in frame with V and J, and every other rearrangement counted as non-productive. Following IMGT convention, CDR3 was defined as the stretch from the second conserved V-encoded cysteine to the conserved J-encoded phenylalanine. The earlier analysis of some 580 of the donors excluded any sequence lacking an unambiguous match to a single V gene segment. An earlier analysis of around 600 of the donors classified V segments as functional when productive rearrangements were above 56.7% and as segregating when the standard deviation between donors was above 5%. To diagnose cytomegalovirus status from the catalog of TCR beta chain sequences, a statistical classification framework was built. A later analysis assigned V and J genes by comparing TCR nucleotide sequences with IMGT/GENE-DB human TR gene sequences. The TCRdist pipeline was used in a later analysis to assign CDR3 sequences and most-parsimonious VDJ recombination scenarios. In a later analysis, each TCR beta chain was defined by its CDR3 amino acid sequence together with its V-gene family, and reads lacking a unique V-gene family were excluded. A later analysis removed 450 to 600 highly shared, low-generation-probability nucleotide sequences to deal with suspected cross-contamination and a sequencing artifact. For each public chain, a later analysis derived a clonal expansion index from normalized ranks of inferred template counts within each repertoire. In a later analysis, generation probabilities were computed with a VDJ recombination model fitted to out-of-frame rearrangements, and the resulting probabilities were checked against IGoR. A later analysis scored TCR-TCR, TCR-HLA and TCR-CMV co-occurrence with hypergeometric tests, applying a repertoire-size bias correction to TCR pairs. A later analysis estimated false discovery rates by permuting HLA or CMV assignments 20 times. In a later analysis, co-occurring TCRs were grouped with DBSCAN, and TCRdist sequence similarity was added when clustering was performed within HLA-allele-positive subsets. Co-occurrence clustering excluded repertoires with fewer than 30,000 or more than 120,000 public chains, plus five with anomalous nucleotide sharing. TCRdb's version of the immuneACCESS table is confined to in-frame rearrangements and falls short of the full clone set. An unresolved V gene accounts for under half of the shortfall where checked; the remainder is of unknown origin. That table is the source of V, J and clone size, and D and trimming were worked out from the DNA. The table held for this sample gives 45,000 to 55,000 clones. The ten largest clones take up approximately 10% of the sample.

The rearrangement combines TRBV6-5 with TRBJ2-6; TRBD2 is perhaps the D gene, given 5 matching bases. The sequencing sample was made of PBMCs. The clonotype originates from a woman aged 45-59 years in good health and CMV-seropositive. CDR3 sequence: CASSYERGAGANVLTF. The DNA sequence follows: TGTGCCAGCAGTTACGAACGGGGAGCTGGGGCCAACGTCCTGACTTTC.